This record concerns one TCR beta chain sequence. The antigen remains undetermined. This record comes from a study of T cells in narcolepsy. Study-wide results and limits: Healthy controls reportedly lacked the autoreactive clonotypes serially found in patients' blood.

TCRdb's copy holds only in-frame clones and misses some; the assay was immunoSEQ multiplex PCR. The table has some 25,000 clones, around two thirds seen once. V was cut by 4 bases and J by 3 bases, with 13 bases left in between. This CDR3 has 14 residues. Germline V CDR1 and CDR2: WNHNN, SYGVQD (reference sequence). The sequenced sample was memory (CD45RA-) CD4+ T cells from blood. The rearrangement joins TRBV10-1 to TRBJ2-7; D may match TRBD1 or TRBD2 (5 bases each). This sequence was found in a human donor in good health. CDR3 DNA: TGCGCCAGCAGTGCCGGGACCCCGAACTACGAGCAGTACTTC. Protein sequence: CASSAGTPNYEQYF.